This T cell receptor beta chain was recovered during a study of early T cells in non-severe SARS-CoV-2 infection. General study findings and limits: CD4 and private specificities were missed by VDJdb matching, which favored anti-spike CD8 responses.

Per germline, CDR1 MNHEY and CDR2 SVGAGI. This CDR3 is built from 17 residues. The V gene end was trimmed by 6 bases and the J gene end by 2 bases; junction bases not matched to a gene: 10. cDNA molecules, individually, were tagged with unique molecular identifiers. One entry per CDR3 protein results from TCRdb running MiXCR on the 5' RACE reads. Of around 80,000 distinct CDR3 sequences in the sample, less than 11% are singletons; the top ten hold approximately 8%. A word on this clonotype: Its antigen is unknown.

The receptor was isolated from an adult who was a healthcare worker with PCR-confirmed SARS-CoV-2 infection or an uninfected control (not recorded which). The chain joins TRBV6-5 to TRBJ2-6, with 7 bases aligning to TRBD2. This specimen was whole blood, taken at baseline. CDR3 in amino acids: CASRNPSGGTGANVLTF. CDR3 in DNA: TGTGCCAGCAGGAACCCTTCGGGAGGTACTGGGGCCAACGTCCTGACTTTC.